Listed below are T cell receptor beta chains from one sample, sequenced in a study of CD8+CD57+ T cells in acquired aplastic anemia. TCRdb passed the reads through MiXCR, listing each CDR3 protein once. Of 350,000 to 450,000 distinct CDR3 sequences in the sample, roughly 64% were seen once. Sample: sorted CD4+, CD8+, or CD8+CD57+ T cells (not recorded which) from PBMCs. The receptors here all came from a human donor in good health, serving as a control. CDR3s include the opening cysteine and the closing phenylalanine or tryptophan. Fields, in order: V gene, J gene, D gene, CDR3 length, clone size, CDR3 protein, CDR3 DNA. D genes are given only for firm matches. Clone size is given for some rows only: seen once, a few or many times, or a class if the clone is expanded.

TRBV2	TRBJ2-5	.	13	.	CASSVDWGETQYF	TGTGCCAGCAGCGTGGACTGGGGAGAGACCCAGTACTTC
TRBV7-2	TRBJ1-5	.	15	.	CASSLTGGNSGNTHF	TGTGCCAGCAGCCTCACTGGGGGGAACTCTGGAAACACGCATTTT
TRBV15	TRBJ2-7	.	15	.	CATSRDRLVPYEQYF	TGTGCCACCAGCAGAGATCGCCTTGTACCCTACGAGCAGTACTTC
TRBV20-1	TRBJ1-6	.	15	.	CSARAEGAVNSPLHF	TGCAGTGCTAGAGCGGAAGGGGCGGTTAATTCACCCCTCCACTTT
TRBV3-1	TRBJ2-2	.	16	.	CASSQFPGAGTGELFF	TGTGCCAGCAGCCAATTCCCCGGGGCGGGCACCGGGGAGCTGTTTTTT
TRBV11-2	TRBJ2-7	.	14	.	CASSLHESRVEQYF	TGTGCCAGCAGCCTACACGAGAGCAGGGTCGAGCAGTACTTC
TRBV19	TRBJ2-5	.	15	.	CASSDVSGSQEDQYF	TGTGCCAGTAGTGATGTGTCAGGTAGCCAAGAGGACCAGTACTTC
TRBV30	TRBJ1-5	.	14	.	CAWTPGLDNQPQHF	TGTGCCTGGACTCCGGGCCTGGATAATCAGCCCCAGCATTTT
TRBV11-2	TRBJ2-7	.	15	.	CASSLARTPSYEQYF	TGTGCCAGCAGCTTAGCCCGGACACCCTCCTACGAGCAGTACTTC
TRBV19	TRBJ1-6	.	13	.	CASSLGINSPLHF	TGTGCCAGTAGTCTCGGGATTAATTCCCCCCTCCACTTT
TRBV20-1	TRBJ1-6	TRBD1	15	.	CSARSTGGAISPLHF	TGCAGTGCAAGATCGACAGGGGGCGCGATTTCACCCCTCCACTTT
TRBV25-1	TRBJ1-2	.	13	many	CASSEGQPWGYTF	TGTGCCAGCAGTGAAGGGCAGCCTTGGGGCTACACCTTC
TRBV10-1	TRBJ1-3	TRBD1	16	.	CASSEADRVTGNTIYF	TGCGCCAGCAGTGAGGCTGACAGGGTAACTGGAAACACCATATATTTT
TRBV9	TRBJ1-1	.	14	.	CASSKVRENTKYFF	TGTGCCAGCAGCAAAGTACGAGAAAACACCAAATATTTCTTT
TRBV20-1	TRBJ2-7	.	12	many	CSADDGYEEQYF	TGCAGTGCCGATGACGGGTACGAGGAGCAGTACTTC
TRBV7-2	TRBJ2-6	.	16	once	CASSPAFAGGDTQLTF	TGTGCCAGCAGCCCTGCCTTTGCCGGGGGCGATACGCAGCTGACTTTC
TRBV5-1	TRBJ1-1	.	14	.	CASSLRGERTEAFF	TGCGCCAGCAGCTTGAGGGGGGAGAGGACTGAAGCTTTCTTT
TRBV7-3	TRBJ1-2	.	14	.	CASSAGRDGYGYTF	TGTGCCAGCAGTGCGGGGCGCGATGGCTATGGCTACACCTTC
TRBV5-6	TRBJ1-6	TRBD1	13	.	CASSIGTVSPLHF	TGTGCCAGCAGCATTGGGACAGTATCACCCCTCCACTTT
TRBV5-8	TRBJ2-1	TRBD2	18	many	CASSLLTTIAGGYNEQFF	TGTGCCAGCAGCTTGCTCACCACCATAGCGGGGGGTTACAATGAGCAGTTCTTC
TRBV5-8	TRBJ1-4	.	15	many	CASSLGAVRNEKLFF	TGTGCCAGCAGCTTGGGGGCGGTGCGGAATGAAAAACTGTTTTTT
TRBV20-1	TRBJ1-5	.	12	many	CSALSSNQPQHF	TGCAGTGCTCTGAGTAGCAATCAGCCCCAGCATTTT
TRBV14	TRBJ2-7	TRBD1	12	.	CASSPQGTGQYF	TGTGCCAGCAGCCCACAGGGGACAGGACAGTACTTC
TRBV29-1	TRBJ1-6	.	15	.	CTIPPPGINDSPLHF	TGCACCATCCCCCCGCCGGGCATCAATGATTCACCCCTCCACTTT
TRBV5-1	TRBJ2-5	.	14	.	CASSLQNYRKTQYF	TGCGCCAGCAGCTTGCAGAACTATCGAAAGACCCAGTACTTC
TRBV20-1	TRBJ1-4	TRBD1	12	.	CSAGTGMGKLFF	TGCAGTGCCGGGACAGGGATGGGGAAACTGTTTTTT
TRBV20-1	TRBJ2-3	TRBD1	13	.	CSALRRTGATQYF	TGCAGTGCTCTGCGACGGACAGGGGCCACGCAGTATTTT
TRBV5-1	TRBJ2-3	TRBD2	16	.	CASSQTGLPSTDTQYF	TGCGCCAGCAGCCAAACGGGACTACCCTCCACAGATACGCAGTATTTT
TRBV19	TRBJ1-5	TRBD1	14	.	CASTGQGGNPPHFF	TGTGCCAGCACCGGACAGGGCGGTAATCCCCCCCATTTTTTT
TRBV6-2/TRBV6-3	TRBJ1-1	.	15	many	CASSSHTTGNTEAFF	TGTGCCAGCAGTTCTCACACGACAGGGAACACTGAAGCTTTCTTT
TRBV7-2	TRBJ1-2	.	12	.	CASSPERGGDTF	TGTGCCAGCAGCCCTGAACGGGGGGGGGACACCTTC
TRBV5-1	TRBJ2-3	.	12	.	CASSVEVHTEYF	TGCGCCAGCAGCGTTGAGGTTCACACTGAGTATTTT
TRBV5-1	TRBJ2-7	.	14	.	CASSSDGSSYEQYF	TGCGCCAGCAGCTCGGACGGTAGCTCCTACGAGCAGTACTTC
TRBV7-2	TRBJ2-3	.	14	.	CASSSSLTDNKEHF	TGTGCCAGCAGCTCATCCCTTACGGACAATAAGGAACACTTC
TRBV7-9	TRBJ2-5	.	14	.	CASRAPASGDTQYF	TGTGCCAGCAGAGCTCCCGCGTCCGGCGACACCCAGTACTTC